This T cell receptor (beta chain) was recovered during a study of T cell responses to AZD1222 COVID-19 vaccine. This table comes from immunoSEQ multiplex PCR, and its TCRdb copy is limited to in-frame clones, with some not included. The sample records 120,000 or so clones, over 75% being singletons. Findings of the study overall: Spike-specific TCRs gained breadth and depth after people received two AZD1222 doses.

Germline V CDR1 and CDR2: LNHDA, SQIVND (reference sequence). This CDR3 region has 15 residues. V dropped 7 bases and J dropped 4; count of bases not matched to a gene: 7. This clone was counted between two and nine times. Its target is unknown. This specimen was peripheral blood, taken on day 0 of AZD1222 vaccination. This chain uses TRBV19 with TRBJ2-6; 7 positions match TRBD1. The receptor comes from an adult in good health. This CDR3 reads CASIKTGSGANVLTF. For the CDR3, the DNA is TGTGCCAGTATAAAGACAGGGTCGGGGGCCAACGTCCTGACTTTC.